The T cell receptor beta chain under discussion was sequenced for a study of shared clonotypes between healthy human individuals. About the study: Samples came from two female and a few male donors aged 18 to 49.

The naive CD8 fraction comprised CD45RO-negative cells positively selected for CCR7 and excluded terminally differentiated effector memory CD45RA+ cells. Study-wide results and caveats: Of the naive CD4 clonotypes, about 5% were shared across a handful of donors.

Remarks on this clone: Antigen: not known.

Germline CDR1 LNHDA, CDR2 SQIVND (reference sequence). The J segment lost 7 bases and the V segment lost 2 bases, leaving 6 bases of the junction unmatched. CDR3 length equals 15 residues. In the original workflow: Junction-only immunoSEQ data arrived without quality scores, meaning filtering differed. TCRdb's copy holds only in-frame clones and misses some; the assay was immunoSEQ multiplex PCR. Clone size and V and J calls were adopted from that table, with D and trimming inferred from the DNA. The profile shows millions of clones, just over 90% of them singletons. V and J are TRBV19 and TRBJ2-1; TRBD2 matches at 9 bases. The sequence came from a man younger than 35 in good health. Some clones in this sample may be carry-over from other donors' samples. The sequenced sample consisted of naive CD8+ T cells from PBMCs. CDR3 region: CASSIIAGVGNEQFF. Here the CDR3 DNA reads TGTGCCAGTAGTATAATAGCGGGAGTGGGGAATGAGCAGTTCTTC.